The 16 T cell receptor beta chains given below trace back to one sample, sequenced in a study of OX40 agonist ivuxolimab in advanced cancers. Repertoires were generated with immunoSEQ multiplex PCR, while TCRdb's copy carries only in-frame clones and drops some. The data contain some 11,000 clones, less than 85% of them singletons. The sample in question was CD4+ or CD8+ T cells sorted from blood, obtained in a trial of the OX40 agonist ivuxolimab. These receptors all come from an adult with an advanced solid tumor such as melanoma, head and neck, liver or kidney cancer.

The chain couples TRBV4-3 to TRBJ2-6; no clear D gene. Per the germline V gene, CDR1 is LGHNA and CDR2 is YSLEER. Trimming removed 0 bases from V and 0 bases from J, with 6 bases in between. The CDR3 covers 16 residues. CDR3 bases: TGCGCCAGCAGCCAAGATCGGGTCTCTGGGGCCAACGTCCTGACTTTC. Encoded protein: CASSQDRVSGANVLTF.

This clone was observed a few times. The chain links TRBV25-1 to TRBJ2-3; D unresolved. V shed 5 bases and J shed 2 bases, with 8 bases lying between them. The germline gives CDR1 MGHDK, CDR2 SYGVNS. The CDR3 is made up of 13 amino acids. The CDR3 DNA reads TGTGCCAGCAGTCTAGAAATCACAGATACGCAGTATTTT. Residues: CASSLEITDTQYF.

J is TRBJ2-2 and V is TRBV4-1; D uncertain. The germline V gene encodes CDR1 MGHRA and CDR2 YSYEKL. This CDR3 has 12 residues. The V end lost 4 bases, the J end lost 6 bases, and 6 bases lay between the germline ends. The DNA for the CDR3 is TGCGCCAGCAGCCGAGCCTCCGGGGAGCTGTTTTTT. The encoded protein is CASSRASGELFF.

This clone appeared once. The chain employs TRBV27 and TRBJ2-1; 12 bases are a match to TRBD2. The length of the CDR3 is 15 residues. V dropped 7 bases and J dropped 3; count of bases not matched to a gene: 4. Germline CDR1 reads MNHEY; CDR2 reads SMNVEV (reference sequence). This CDR3 is CASMGTSGHYNEQFF. The CDR3 DNA reads as TGTGCCAGCATGGGGACTAGCGGGCACTACAATGAGCAGTTCTTC.

The chain links TRBV5-1 to TRBJ2-2, with D unclear. Germline CDR1 reads SGHRS; CDR2 reads YFSETQ. The V end lost 0 bases, the J end lost 9 bases, and 6 bases lay between the germline ends. This CDR3 comprises 12 residues. The CDR3 sequence is CASSLESWELFF. In nucleotides, the CDR3 is TGCGCCAGCAGCTTGGAGAGCTGGGAGCTGTTTTTT. Supplemented by reference TRBV5-1 and TRBJ2-2, the full variable domain reads KAGVTQTPRYLIKTRGQQVTLSCSPISGHRSVSWYQQTPGQGLQFLFEYFSETQRNKGNFPGRFSGRQFSNSRSEMNVSTLELGDSALYLCASSLESWELFFGEGSRLTVL.

The chain has TRBV4-1 and TRBJ2-3, with TRBD1 matching 7 bases. Trimming took 0 bases from V and 2 from J; bases not matched to a gene: 5. The length of the CDR3 is 16 residues. Germline V gene sequence: CDR1 MGHRA, CDR2 YSYEKL. CDR3 in amino acids: CASSQDRTGTTDTQYF. CDR3 bases: TGCGCCAGCAGCCAAGACCGGACAGGAACCACAGATACGCAGTATTTT.

V gene TRBV12-5 combines with J gene TRBJ2-1; 12 bases fit TRBD2. The CDR3 spans 15 residues. V lost 4 bases to trimming and J lost 4 bases; unmatched junction nucleotides: 2. Germline V gives CDR1 LGHNT, CDR2 FRNRAP. Here the CDR3 DNA reads TGTGCTAGTGGTTGGACTAGCGGGGCTTACAATGAGCAGTTCTTC. Translated: CASGWTSGAYNEQFF.

This chain connects TRBV7-8 to TRBJ2-7; 9 nucleotides match TRBD1. V was pared by 5 bases and J by 5 bases, with 7 bases of the junction left unmatched. CDR1 and CDR2 (germline): SGHVS, FQNEAQ. The length of the CDR3 is 14 residues. CDR3 region: CASSPRDRVHEQYF. The DNA of the CDR3 is TGTGCCAGCAGCCCCCGGGACAGGGTCCACGAGCAGTACTTC.

The J gene is TRBJ2-1, the V gene TRBV9; 8 nucleotides align to TRBD2. After removal of 3 bases from V and 2 bases from J, the junction contained 7 bases not matched to a gene. The germline gives CDR1 SGDLS, CDR2 YYNGEE. This CDR3 region has 16 residues. For the CDR3, the DNA is TGTGCCAGCAGCGCGGGAGGGGAGGTCGCCTACAATGAGCAGTTCTTC. This translates into CASSAGGEVAYNEQFF.

V usage is TRBV5-6 and J usage is TRBJ2-1; tentatively, D is TRBD2 (6 bases). Germline V gene sequence: CDR1 SGHDT, CDR2 YYEEEE. The CDR3 has 17 amino acids. With 3 bases removed from V and 0 bases from J, the gap between germline ends came to 16 bases. The CDR3 coding sequence is TGTGCCAGCAGCTCCTTCAGCGGGTGGAGCTCCTACAATGAGCAGTTCTTC. Translation: CASSSFSGWSSYNEQFF. The entire variable domain, with the rest obtained from reference TRBV5-6 and TRBJ2-1, is as follows: DAGVTQSPTHLIKTRGQQVTLRCSPKSGHDTVSWYQQALGQGPQFIFQYYEEEERQRGNFPDRFSGHQFPNYSSELNVNALLLGDSALYLCASSSFSGWSSYNEQFFGPGTRLTVL.

The V call is TRBV10-3, the J call TRBJ2-2, with D perhaps matching TRBD2 (5 bases). This CDR3 spans 14 amino acids. V lost 10 bases and J 0 bases, leaving 12 bases between the germline ends. Germline lookup yields CDR1 ENHRY and CDR2 SYGVKD. The CDR3 nucleotides read TGTGCCACCCAGCCGGGGACGAACACCGGGGAGCTGTTTTTT. Translated, it gives CATQPGTNTGELFF.

This clone was seen only once. This sequence joins TRBV6-6 and TRBJ1-2; 11 bases are shared with TRBD1. Germline CDR1 is MNHNY and CDR2 is SVGAGI (reference sequence). The CDR3 runs 15 residues. J lost 4 bases, V lost 4 bases, and 5 bases had no gene match. The DNA of the CDR3 is TGTGCCAGCAGTTTCTCCGGGACAGGGGGCTATGGCTACACCTTC. The encoded protein is CASSFSGTGGYGYTF.

The rearrangement links TRBV6-5 to TRBJ2-3; D possibly corresponds to TRBD2 (5 bases). Trimming cost V 1 base and J 0 bases, with 8 bases left between them. CDR3 length equals 15 residues. CDR1 and CDR2 from the germline V gene are MNHEY and SVGAGI. In DNA form, the CDR3 reads TGTGCCAGCAGTTACTTTGGACTCAGCACAGATACGCAGTATTTT. Translated: CASSYFGLSTDTQYF.

The V gene is TRBV23-1, the J gene TRBJ1-2, with 8 bases fitting TRBD1. TRBV23-1 is identified as an open reading frame with a role that is uncertain. The CDR3 is 15 residues long. V trimming: 4 bases; J trimming: 4 bases; junction bases outside the gene matches: 8. CDR3 loop: CASSRKKGQGYGYTF. As DNA, the CDR3 is TGCGCCAGCAGTCGGAAAAAAGGACAGGGCTATGGCTACACCTTC.

The chain couples TRBV12-2 to TRBJ2-5; the D call TRBD2 from the table was never checked on the DNA. TRBV12-2 corresponds to a pseudogene. This CDR3 has 12 amino acids. Here the CDR3 reads CASDEYQETQYF. In DNA, the CDR3 is TGTGCAAGTGATGAGTACCAAGAGACCCAGTACTTC.

The J gene is TRBJ2-7, the V gene TRBV4-1; D ambiguous. Germline V gene lookup returns CDR1 MGHRA and CDR2 YSYEKL. The CDR3 runs 15 residues. V lost 4 bases and J 0 bases, leaving 13 bases between the germline ends. The CDR3 sequence is CASSRSPASSYEQYF. The DNA of the CDR3 is TGCGCCAGCAGCCGTAGTCCGGCTAGCTCCTACGAGCAGTACTTC.